This T cell receptor (beta chain) originates from a study of vaccination effects on CD4 cells after COVID-19. Points on this clone: Its target is not known.

Germline loops: CDR1 SGHTA, CDR2 FQGNSA. This CDR3 region has 14 residues. Between the trimmed V and J ends, which lost 0 bases and 8 bases, there was a span of 10 bases. Viral peptide pools were used in the ViraFEST assay to expand antigen-specific CD4+ T cells, and sequencing came afterward. Isolating CD4+ T cells followed less than 11 days of culture. Every participant took two doses of the BNT162b2 or mRNA-1273 vaccine. Vaccinees lacked prior SARS-CoV-2 infection and tested negative for nucleocapsid antibodies. The data were produced by immunoSEQ multiplex PCR, yet TCRdb's version contains in-frame clones alone and is incomplete. Of fewer than 90,000 clones in the sample, about three quarters were seen once.

This sequence originates from a human donor who received a COVID-19 vaccine. The chain joins TRBV7-2 to TRBJ1-4; a possible D gene is TRBD1 (5 bases). The specimen was CD4+ T cells from PBMCs cultured with HCoV-OC43 spike peptides, collected after COVID-19 vaccination. Subset specified: HCoV-OC43 spike overlapping peptide pool stimulation. CDR3 protein: CASSLATGKEKLFF. The CDR3, as DNA: TGTGCCAGCAGCTTAGCCACAGGAAAAGAAAAACTGTTTTTT.